Below, 10 T cell receptor beta chains from the same sample are listed, as sequenced in a study of T cells in Graves' hyperthyroidism and ophthalmopathy. Amplification of TCR beta CDR3 regions used RNA as the template. HTBI primers drove first-round RT-PCR of the TCR CDR3. TCRdb reanalysed the multiplex PCR reads using MiXCR and keeps one entry per CDR3 protein. This table holds about 130,000 distinct CDR3 sequences, approximately 20% found once. The specimen was blood. The receptor source for this set is a woman between 45 and 65 years old with Graves' hyperthyroidism that later progressed to Graves' ophthalmopathy.

This clonotype was found many times. The rearrangement uses TRBV12-3 or TRBV12-4 and TRBJ2-1; D may be TRBD2 (8 bases). The CDR3 spans 15 residues. V lost 2 bases to trimming and J lost 12 bases, with 20 bases between them. The CDR3 reads CASSLRAGGTSRQFF. Written as DNA, the CDR3 is TGTGCCAGCAGTTTACGGGCAGGGGGGACTAGTCGGCAGTTCTTC.

The V call is TRBV2, the J call TRBJ2-2; 8 nucleotides align to TRBD1. The CDR3 extends over 13 amino acids. V shed 6 bases, J shed 6 bases, and the junction held 3 bases outside the gene matches. CDR1 is SNHLY and CDR2 is FYNNEI in the germline V gene. The CDR3 DNA reads TGTGCCAGCAGAGGGACAGGCGCCGGGGAGCTGTTTTTT. It specifies CASRGTGAGELFF. The full variable domain, rest sourced from reference TRBV2 and TRBJ2-2, is EPEVTQTPSHQVTQMGQEVILRCVPISNHLYFYWYRQILGQKVEFLVSFYNNEISEKSEIFDDQFSVERPDGSNFTLKIRSTKLEDSAMYFCASRGTGAGELFFGEGSRLTVL.

This clonotype was found many times. The chain joins TRBV28 to TRBJ2-3, with D possibly TRBD1 on 5 matching bases. Germline V gene sequence: CDR1 MDHEN, CDR2 SYDVKM. The CDR3 length is 15 residues. Trimming left V 7 bases short and J 1 base short, with 15 bases between. DNA for the CDR3: TGTGCCAGCACCCCCCAGGTAGGGGGCACAGATACGCAGTATTTT. Its translation: CASTPQVGGTDTQYF.

This clonotype was counted once. Since a much larger clone is just one base distant, this may be a read error. The CDR3 DNA is TGTGCCAGCAGCTCGACAGGGAATTCACCCCTCCACTTT. Encoded protein: CASSSTGNSPLHF. The V call is TRBV7-9, the J call TRBJ1-6; 7 bases align to TRBD1. Germline values: CDR1 SEHNR, CDR2 FQNEAQ (reference sequence). J gave up 7 bases and V 4 bases, and 1 base lay outside the gene matches. This CDR3 is 13 amino acids long.

This clonotype was observed once. The gene calls are TRBV20-1 and TRBJ1-1; D is uncertain. V lost 0 bases, J lost 5 bases, and 16 bases lay in between. The CDR3 runs 15 residues. Germline V gene sequence: CDR1 DFQATT, CDR2 SNEGSKA (reference sequence). The CDR3 sequence is CSARDRRTGGTEAFF. DNA of the CDR3: TGCAGTGCTAGAGATCGGAGGACCGGTGGGACTGAAGCTTTCTTT.

CDR3: CASNGRGAHNEKLFF. The CDR3 region has the DNA TGTGCCAGCAACGGGCGAGGGGCGCATAATGAAAAACTGTTTTTT. The chain recombines TRBV28 with TRBJ1-4; D is possibly TRBD1 (5 bases). CDR1 is MDHEN and CDR2 is SYDVKM in the germline V gene. The CDR3 covers 15 residues. V gave up 7 bases and J gave up 4 bases, with 16 bases separating them.

The sample holds many counts of this clonotype. V and J are TRBV6-1 and TRBJ1-6; TRBD1 might be the D (6 bases). The CDR3 consists of 13 residues. Germline loops: CDR1 MNHNS, CDR2 SASEGT. The V end lost 7 bases, the J end lost 10 bases, and 14 bases lay between the germline ends. The CDR3 protein is CASTGGVFSPLHF. The DNA for the CDR3 is TGTGCCAGCACTGGGGGCGTCTTCTCACCCCTCCACTTT.

To note about this clonotype: Since a much larger clone is just one base distant, this may be a read error. This chain uses TRBV2 with TRBJ1-4; D gene unclear. Germline V gene lookup returns CDR1 SNHLY and CDR2 FYNNEI. CDR3 length equals 13 residues. Trimming shortened V by 8 bases and J by 2 bases, and 9 bases separated the two germline ends. The CDR3 nucleotides read TGTGCCAGCTGCGAATTGACTAATGAAAAACTGTTTTTT. It specifies CASCELTNEKLFF.

This chain connects TRBV4-2 to TRBJ2-1; 7 nucleotides agree with TRBD1. V was clipped by 0 bases and J by 3 bases; unmatched bases: 5. The CDR3 spans 16 residues. CDR1 is LGHNA and CDR2 is YNFKEQ in the germline V gene. CDR3 sequence: CASSQDFRGSYNEQFF. CDR3 DNA sequence: TGTGCCAGCAGCCAAGATTTCAGGGGGAGCTACAATGAGCAGTTCTTC.

The CDR3 spells CASSAGGGSSGNTIYF. CDR3 in DNA: TGTGCCAGCAGCGCCGGGGGGGGGAGCTCTGGAAACACCATATATTTT. This chain joins TRBV7-6 and TRBJ1-3; a weak D match, TRBD1 (5 bases). V dropped 5 bases and J dropped 0 bases, with 14 bases sitting between them. CDR1 SGHVS and CDR2 FNYEAQ come from the germline V gene. This CDR3 is built from 16 residues.